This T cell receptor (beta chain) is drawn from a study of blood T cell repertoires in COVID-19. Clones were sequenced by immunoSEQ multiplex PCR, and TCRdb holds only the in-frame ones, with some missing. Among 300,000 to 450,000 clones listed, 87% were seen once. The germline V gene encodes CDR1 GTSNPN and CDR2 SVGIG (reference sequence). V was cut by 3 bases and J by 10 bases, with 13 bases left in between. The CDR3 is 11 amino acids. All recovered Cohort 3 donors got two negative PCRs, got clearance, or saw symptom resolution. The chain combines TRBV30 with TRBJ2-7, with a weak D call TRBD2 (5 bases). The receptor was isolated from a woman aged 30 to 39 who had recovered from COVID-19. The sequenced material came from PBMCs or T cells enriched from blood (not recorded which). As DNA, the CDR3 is TGTGCCTGGAGGATGAACGGGGATCAGTACTTC. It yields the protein CAWRMNGDQYF.